The clone carrying this T cell receptor beta chain was counted a few times. The antigen remains undetermined. Clones were read by immunoSEQ multiplex PCR, and TCRdb kept only the in-frame ones, dropping some. Of 70,000 or so clones detected, about nine tenths appear once; the ten largest clones hold over 2.5%. The data were taken from a study of identifying expanded T cells in peripheral blood. No infections or other immune events were documented during collection. V was clipped by 0 bases and J by 4 bases, with 10 bases between them. The CDR3 consists of 14 residues. Germline-derived CDR1 and CDR2 are SGHDT and YYEEEE. Study observations and caveats: Differentially abundant clones: approximately 1.3 between replicates, 16.4 at 2 to 3 weeks, approximately 18 at four. Clone count variance between roughly 2-week samples rose with total template count.

The clonotype originates from a person aged 18 to 69 in good health. The rearrangement links TRBV5-6 to TRBJ1-2; D not resolved. Material for sequencing was blood. DNA for the CDR3: TGTGCCAGCAGCTTGGGGACCTTATCCTATGGCTACACCTTC. This translates into CASSLGTLSYGYTF.